This is a list of T cell receptor beta chains from one sample in a study of T cell responses to AZD1222 COVID-19 vaccine. Sequenced by immunoSEQ multiplex PCR; TCRdb stores in-frame clones only, minus some. The table records roughly 150,000 clones, 85% to 95% of them present only once. The sequences come from peripheral blood, collected on day 0 of AZD1222 vaccination. The receptors were sampled from an adult in good health. Both conserved end residues are part of each CDR3. Clone size is given for some rows only: seen once, a few or many times, or a class if the clone is expanded.

clone size | J gene | V gene | CDR3 protein
. | TRBJ2-1 | TRBV20-1 | CSADRKLEQFF
few | TRBJ1-1 | TRBV12-3/TRBV12-4 | CASSLGRTTEAFF
. | TRBJ2-2 | TRBV19 | CASTAKPNTGELFF
once | TRBJ2-7 | TRBV24-1 | CATSDLGQGVDEQYF
. | TRBJ1-6 | TRBV5-1 | CASSRTDRSYNSPLHF
. | TRBJ1-2 | TRBV5-6 | CASSLPGVDGYTF
. | TRBJ1-5 | TRBV19 | CASSSPGHTLEKSNQPQHF
. | TRBJ2-2 | TRBV11-3 | CASSQGFGELFF
few | TRBJ2-5 | TRBV6-2/TRBV6-3 | CASSAGTDQETQYF
. | TRBJ1-6 | TRBV3-1/TRBV3-2 | CASSQQSSYNSPLHF
. | TRBJ2-7 | TRBV19 | CASSPGPIYEQYF
. | TRBJ2-7 | TRBV3-1/TRBV3-2 | CASSQDSAYEQYF
. | TRBJ1-1 | TRBV19 | CASTIQGGVNTEAFF
. | TRBJ2-6 | TRBV6-5 | CASSPGVRANVLTF
few | TRBJ2-5 | TRBV4-2 | CASSSSGEQETQYF
once | TRBJ1-5 | TRBV28 | CASSRSSRQPQHF
few | TRBJ1-2 | TRBV9 | CASAGTAYGYTF
once | TRBJ2-3 | TRBV5-5 | CASSLGTGTRVADTQYF
. | TRBJ2-1 | TRBV12-3/TRBV12-4 | CASRNNEQFF
. | TRBJ1-2 | TRBV2 | CASSSGDRDGNYGYTF
. | TRBJ2-3 | TRBV2 | CASTLGPVPDTQYF
once | TRBJ2-2 | TRBV13 | CASRRTGGKNTGELFF
. | TRBJ2-1 | TRBV4-1 | CASSQLENEQFF
. | TRBJ1-1 | TRBV4-1 | CASSQVYQGRNTEAFF
. | TRBJ2-7 | TRBV6-5 | CASSPGGGASYEQYF
. | TRBJ1-2 | TRBV6-5 | CASSTTGARQGYTF
. | TRBJ1-6 | TRBV9 | CASSEGDNSPLHF
. | TRBJ1-1 | TRBV6-5 | CASSYMYGEAFF
. | TRBJ1-5 | TRBV29-1 | CSAGTGGGPQHF
. | TRBJ1-1 | TRBV12-3/TRBV12-4 | CASSGGGFEAFF
. | TRBJ2-3 | TRBV19 | CASSMGSSGGPTDTQYF
. | TRBJ1-2 | TRBV28 | CASSLWGDYYGYTF
. | TRBJ2-7 | TRBV6-5 | CASSYDEYEQYF
. | TRBJ1-2 | TRBV14 | CASSQSGHGIYGYTF
few | TRBJ1-2 | TRBV5-4 | CAAGGVNYGYTF
. | TRBJ1-3 | TRBV27 | CASSEEGSGNTIYF
. | TRBJ1-2 | TRBV28 | CASSSWRRGNYGYTF
. | TRBJ1-5 | TRBV24-1 | CATQGTGGQPQHF
. | TRBJ2-7 | TRBV16 | CASSQPGVGYEQYF
once | TRBJ1-6 | TRBV12-3/TRBV12-4 | CASSFGGSPLHF
. | TRBJ1-1 | TRBV18 | CASSSRVGETEAFF
. | TRBJ2-1 | TRBV25-1 | CASSPSGSSNNEQFF
. | TRBJ1-2 | TRBV7-2 | CASSESGTGGGGYTF
. | TRBJ1-4 | TRBV19 | CASSIVRGAQDEKLFF
. | TRBJ1-2 | TRBV6-5 | CASSNRGGYTF
. | TRBJ2-2 | TRBV5-1 | CASSLSGELFF
. | TRBJ1-3 | TRBV2 | CASSAQAFSGNTIYF
. | TRBJ1-2 | TRBV19 | CASSIGDRVNYGYTF
. | TRBJ2-3 | TRBV7-3 | CASSLNVRSAQYF
. | TRBJ2-7 | TRBV7-9 | CASSPRDMSYEQYF
. | TRBJ2-2 | TRBV6-5 | CASRTSASGAGELFF
. | TRBJ2-3 | TRBV12-3/TRBV12-4 | CASTLKDTQYF
. | TRBJ2-2 | TRBV5-1 | CASSLAAGQGVTGELFF
. | TRBJ2-7 | TRBV9 | CASSSTSGSYEQYF
once | TRBJ1-2 | TRBV3-1/TRBV3-2 | CASSPGQALYGYTF
. | TRBJ1-1 | TRBV7-2 | CASSLATALNTEAFF
. | TRBJ2-7 | TRBV5-4 | CASSKDSLYEQYF
. | TRBJ2-7 | TRBV28 | CASSSALLVREGYEQYF
. | TRBJ1-1 | TRBV28 | CASSFLKTLNTEAFF
. | TRBJ1-6 | TRBV4-1 | CASSQGLDGYNSPLHF